These T cell receptor beta chains were read from a single sample in a study of cytomegalovirus exposure and HLA in healthy donors. The assay was immunoSEQ multiplex PCR, and TCRdb's table has in-frame clones only and misses some. Recorded for this sample: about 130,000 clones. Sample: PBMCs. The receptor set was obtained from a man aged 18 to 29 in good health and CMV-seronegative. CDR3s include the opening cysteine and the closing phenylalanine or tryptophan.

J | V | CDR3
TRBJ2-2 | TRBV6-5 | CASSWGRGSNTGELFF
TRBJ1-1 | TRBV7-3 | CASSLREGDTEAFF
TRBJ1-1 | TRBV4-1 | CASSQNRGGTEAFF
TRBJ1-1 | TRBV19 | CASSPSGEGVFTEAFF
TRBJ2-1 | TRBV6-5 | CASSLSDRGLNEQFF
TRBJ2-3 | TRBV25-1 | CASSGLVTDTQYF
TRBJ1-2 | TRBV19 | CASFPTGTGGGGYTF
TRBJ1-5 | TRBV28 | CASSLLRGGSNQPQHF
TRBJ1-2 | TRBV5-4 | CASSPGQTSNYGYTF
TRBJ2-7 | TRBV27 | CASSPHGQGYEQYF
TRBJ1-1 | TRBV6-6 | CAIGTMNTEAFF
TRBJ2-2 | TRBV7-9 | CASSLVAGGRLAGELFF
TRBJ2-7 | TRBV4-1 | CASSQGMGGPLYEQYF
TRBJ1-5 | TRBV30 | CAWGRDNQPQHF